These T cell receptor beta chains were read from a single sample in a study of blood T cells in healthy people across ages. From the 5' RACE reads, TCRdb called clonotypes with MiXCR, one entry per CDR3 protein. This table has some 760,000 distinct CDR3 sequences, around 25% appearing once. A further study also used this sample, focusing on T cells of mothers and their children.

Sequenced material: blood. These receptors originate from a boy aged 5-17 years in good health. Both conserved end residues are part of each CDR3. A D gene is named only where the DNA matches it firmly. The listing skips clone size in some rows; elsewhere it reads once, few, many or a size class.

clone size	D gene	V gene	J gene	CDR3 DNA	CDR3 protein
NA	NA	TRBV28	TRBJ2-5	TGTGCCACAGGGGGGGGCGCGTACAATGAGCAGCTCTTC	CATGGGAYNEQLF
few	NA	TRBV24-1	TRBJ2-1	TGTGCCACCAGTGATTTGGGGGTTAGTAGCAATGAGCAGTTCTTC	CATSDLGVSSNEQFF
NA	NA	TRBV28	TRBJ2-7	TGTGCCAGCAGTTTCCCGGACAGTACCTACGAGCAGTACTTC	CASSFPDSTYEQYF
NA	TRBD2	TRBV4-1	TRBJ2-1	TGCGCCAGCAGCCAAGATTGGACTAGCGGAAATGAGCAGTTCTTC	CASSQDWTSGNEQFF
few	NA	TRBV28	TRBJ1-2	TGTGCCAGCAGTTTATGGACTGTGGATGGCTACACCTTC	CASSLWTVDGYTF
NA	NA	TRBV12-3/TRBV12-4	TRBJ2-5	TGTGCCAGCAGTCAGGGGTGGAGGGGATTCTTC	CASSQGWRGFF
few	NA	TRBV29-1	TRBJ1-4	TGCAGCGCCCATCGCACGGGGGATGAAAAACTGTTTTTT	CSAHRTGDEKLFF
NA	TRBD1	TRBV6-1	TRBJ1-4	TGTGCCATCACATACAGGGGAGGAGAAAAACTGTTTTTT	CAITYRGGEKLFF
NA	NA	TRBV5-1	TRBJ2-7	TGCGCCAGCAGCTTGGGCGCTCTGGCGGCGGCCTACGAGCAGTACTTC	CASSLGALAAAYEQYF
once	NA	TRBV5-5	TRBJ2-7	TGTGCCAGCAGCAGGGGAGGCGACCGACGGCAGTACTTC	CASSRGGDRRQYF
few	NA	TRBV12-3/TRBV12-4	TRBJ1-3	TGTGCCAGCAGTCCCTACCTCTCTGGAAACACCATATATTTT	CASSPYLSGNTIYF
NA	NA	TRBV7-3	TRBJ2-1	TGTGCCAGCAGCGCGGGGACGGAGCAGTTCTTC	CASSAGTEQFF
NA	NA	TRBV5-6	TRBJ2-6	TGTGCCAGCAGCTTGGCAGGTGGTGGCGTCCTGACTTTC	CASSLAGGGVLTF
few	NA	TRBV20-1	TRBJ2-6	TGCAGTGCTGTCAAGGAGCTCCTCTCGAGGGCCAACGTCCTGACTTTC	CSAVKELLSRANVLTF
few	NA	TRBV7-9	TRBJ2-5	TGTGCCAGCAGCTTAGTCCGAGAGGAGGCCCAGTACTTC	CASSLVREEAQYF
NA	TRBD2	TRBV2	TRBJ2-1	TGTGCCAGCAGTCCCGGGACTAGCCCCAATGAGCAGTTCTTC	CASSPGTSPNEQFF
NA	NA	TRBV6-2/TRBV6-3	TRBJ2-7	TGTGCCAGCAGCGTCTCTTGGGGAGAGCAGTACTTC	CASSVSWGEQYF
NA	NA	TRBV29-1	TRBJ2-7	TGCAGCGTCGGCCTATACTCCTACGAGCAGTACTTC	CSVGLYSYEQYF
NA	NA	TRBV12-3/TRBV12-4	TRBJ2-2	TGTGCCAGCTCTTCCGGACAGAAGGTTCCCGGGGAGCTGTTTTTT	CASSSGQKVPGELFF
NA	TRBD2	TRBV28	TRBJ2-5	TGTGCCAGCAGCTCCCCCGGGAGGGAGGCCCAAGAGACCCAGTACTTC	CASSSPGREAQETQYF
once	NA	TRBV20-1	TRBJ2-3	TGCAGTGCTAGTAATTTAGATACGCAGTATTTT	CSASNLDTQYF
NA	TRBD2	TRBV9	TRBJ2-5	TGTGCCAGCAGCGTAGGGGACTACTGGGAGACCCAGTACTTC	CASSVGDYWETQYF
few	NA	TRBV5-1	TRBJ2-7	TGCGCCAGCAGATATAATCCGACAGGTAACGAGCAGTACTTC	CASRYNPTGNEQYF
few	TRBD1	TRBV7-9	TRBJ2-1	TGTGCCAGCAGCTGGGACAGGGGCGACTACAATGAGCAGTTCTTC	CASSWDRGDYNEQFF
NA	NA	TRBV15	TRBJ2-1	TGTGCCACCAGCAGTGACCGGGGGAATGAGCAGTTCTTC	CATSSDRGNEQFF
NA	NA	TRBV6-6	TRBJ1-1	TGTGCCAGCAGTTACCCCTCCGGGAGTCTAAGGAACAGAGCTTTCTTT	CASSYPSGSLRNRAFF
once	TRBD2	TRBV12-3/TRBV12-4	TRBJ2-5	TGTGCCAGCAGGATAGCGGGAGGCCGGGAGACCCAGTACTTC	CASRIAGGRETQYF
NA	TRBD1	TRBV19	TRBJ2-1	TGTGCCAGTAGTATAGGGACAGGGTGGCGCAATGAGCAGTTCTTC	CASSIGTGWRNEQFF
few	NA	TRBV27	TRBJ1-1	TGTGCCAGCAGCCCCGAGAGGAGTGGGATGAACACTGAAGCTTTCTTT	CASSPERSGMNTEAFF
NA	NA	TRBV20-1	TRBJ2-1	TGCAGTGCTATCACCGATGGGGGGAGAAACTCCTACAATGAGCAGTTCTTC	CSAITDGGRNSYNEQFF
NA	NA	TRBV10-3	TRBJ1-2	TGTGCCATCAGTGAGCCAGAGTATGGCTACACCTTC	CAISEPEYGYTF
NA	TRBD2	TRBV12-3/TRBV12-4	TRBJ2-3	TGTGCCAGCAGTGGAGGACTGCGGGAGAATACGCAGTATTTT	CASSGGLRENTQYF
NA	NA	TRBV7-9	TRBJ1-6	TGTGCCAGCAGCTTAAACACAGAGGCACCCCTCCACTTT	CASSLNTEAPLHF
NA	NA	TRBV27	TRBJ1-6	TGTGCCAGCAAAAGCGAGGGAGGGAATAATTCACCCCTCAACTTT	CASKSEGGNNSPLNF
few	NA	TRBV4-1	TRBJ2-7	TGCGCCAGCAGCCAAGGGGGGGTAGCGTCTGCCTACGAGCAGTACTTC	CASSQGGVASAYEQYF
few	NA	TRBV29-1	TRBJ2-7	TGCAGCGTTGAAGACCGCCACGGGAACGAGCAGTACTTC	CSVEDRHGNEQYF
NA	NA	TRBV12-3/TRBV12-4	TRBJ2-5	TGTGCCAGCAGACCCGGACGGATTAAAGAGACCCAGTACTTC	CASRPGRIKETQYF
few	NA	TRBV29-1	TRBJ1-2	TGCAGCGCCGTGGGGACGGGTCATGGCTACACCTTC	CSAVGTGHGYTF
many	NA	TRBV30	TRBJ1-3	TGTGCCTGGAGTGTTGCAGGGGCTGGAAACACCATATATTTT	CAWSVAGAGNTIYF
few	TRBD2	TRBV5-1	TRBJ2-7	TGCGCCAGCAGCTTGGGCGGGGGGTACTACGAGCAGTACTTC	CASSLGGGYYEQYF
NA	TRBD2	TRBV6-6	TRBJ2-1	TGTGCCAGCAGGACTAGCGGTCTAAATGAGCAGTTCTTC	CASRTSGLNEQFF
NA	TRBD1	TRBV9	TRBJ2-7	TGTGCCAGCAGCCTCCAGGACAGGCCTTACGAGCAGTACTTC	CASSLQDRPYEQYF
NA	NA	TRBV12-5	TRBJ1-5	TGTGCTAGTGGTCGGGGGACCGATCAGCCCCAGCATTTT	CASGRGTDQPQHF
few	NA	TRBV21-1	TRBJ2-1	TGTGCCAGCAGCCTCTGCCCGTCGGGGTGCAATGAGCAGTTCTTC	CASSLCPSGCNEQFF
few	TRBD1	TRBV6-2/TRBV6-3	TRBJ2-3	TGTGCCAGCAGCCGGGGACAGGGTGGCGCAGATACGCAGTATTTT	CASSRGQGGADTQYF
NA	TRBD2	TRBV6-5	TRBJ2-1	TGTGCCAGCAGTTACATGGCGGCGGGAGAAGGCTACAATGAGCAGTTCTTC	CASSYMAAGEGYNEQFF
NA	TRBD2	TRBV12-3/TRBV12-4	TRBJ2-1	TGTGCCAGCAGTTTAGCGCTTTGGCCAGCGGGGGGGTTCATCTCCTACAATGAGCAGTTCTTC	CASSLALWPAGGFISYNEQFF
NA	TRBD2	TRBV5-6	TRBJ2-3	TGTGCCAGCAGCCCGAATAGCGGGAGTATCTCAGATACGCAGTATTTT	CASSPNSGSISDTQYF